The 27 T cell receptor beta chains below were found in one sample sequenced in a study of CD8+ T cells in alopecia areata listed by TCRdb under 2018. The library was produced with the immunoSEQ multiplex PCR assay. RNA was extracted from all samples and reverse transcribed into cDNA as template for TCR sequencing. TCRdb stores this immuneACCESS table with in-frame sequences only. Part of the clones is absent; in the studies checked, under half of the shortfall reflects unresolved V genes, and no reason is known for the rest. A total of 100,000 to 120,000 clones appear in this sample, over 55% of them only once. Together, the top ten hold 23% of the sample. The specimen sequenced was NKG2D-low CD8+ T cells sorted from blood. The intended sense of this specimen's cell subset or site label: sorted CD8+ NKG2D-low blood T cells. The receptors were sampled from a human donor with alopecia areata.

The sample holds one count of this clone. The chain uses TRBV27 and TRBJ2-5; D remains ambiguous. V was shortened by 2 bases and J by 5 bases, with 9 bases between the two germline ends. This CDR3 comprises 13 residues. Germline CDR1 reads MNHEY; CDR2 reads SMNVEV (reference sequence). CDR3 sequence: CASSLAVTETQYF. In DNA form, the CDR3 reads TGTGCCAGCAGTTTAGCTGTAACGGAGACCCAGTACTTC.

The J gene is TRBJ2-7, the V gene TRBV7-8; 8 bases align to TRBD2. The V gene end was trimmed by 5 bases and the J gene end by 2 bases; junction bases not matched to a gene: 8. Germline V gives CDR1 SGHVS, CDR2 FQNEAQ. The CDR3 consists of 15 residues. CDR3 sequence reads: CASSPLSGSPYEQYF. The CDR3 DNA is TGTGCCAGCAGCCCACTGAGCGGGAGTCCCTACGAGCAGTACTTC.

The J gene is TRBJ1-1, the V gene TRBV5-6, with unresolved D. Trimming shortened V by 0 bases and J by 11 bases, and 11 bases separated the two germline ends. This CDR3 has 12 residues. Germline values: CDR1 SGHDT, CDR2 YYEEEE. CDR3 sequence reads: CASSLGSTTAFF. The CDR3 DNA reads TGTGCCAGCAGCTTGGGCAGCACTACGGCTTTCTTT.

The chain uses TRBV6-5 and TRBJ2-2; D unresolved. The CDR3 is made up of 11 amino acids. V was pared by 5 bases and J by 6 bases, with 4 bases between. CDR1 is MNHEY and CDR2 is SVGAGI in the germline V gene. The CDR3 sequence is CASSPAGELFF. The CDR3 DNA reads as TGTGCCAGCAGTCCCGCCGGGGAGCTGTTTTTT.

The chain has TRBV6-5 and TRBJ2-7; weak D call: TRBD2 (5 bases). The length of the CDR3 is 12 residues. The germline V gene has CDR1 MNHEY and CDR2 SVGAGI. The ends were cut back, 8 bases at V and 2 bases at J, with 10 bases in the middle. The CDR3 loop reads CASGGDTYEQYF. CDR3 in DNA: TGTGCCAGCGGAGGTGACACCTACGAGCAGTACTTC.

The chain links TRBV7-3 to TRBJ2-3, with 8 bases identical to TRBD1. The germline V gene encodes CDR1 SGHTA and CDR2 FQGTGA. This CDR3 spans 15 amino acids. J was trimmed by 3 bases and V by 6 bases; bases with no gene match: 8. CDR3 protein: CASSRAGGATDTQYF. CDR3 DNA sequence: TGTGCCAGCAGTCGTGCAGGGGGCGCGACAGATACGCAGTATTTT.

The gene calls are TRBV4-1 and TRBJ2-1; 11 bases fit TRBD2. This CDR3 contains 20 residues. Germline CDR1 MGHRA, CDR2 YSYEKL. Unmatched junction bases numbered 16, after V lost 1 base and J lost 5 bases. CDR3 region: CASSQVQGVPGTSGNNEQFF. DNA of the CDR3: TGCGCCAGCAGCCAAGTCCAGGGGGTACCCGGGACTAGCGGTAACAATGAGCAGTTCTTC.

This clone was seen once. The chain links TRBV27 to TRBJ2-1; 7 bases align to TRBD2. V was pared by 5 bases and J by 2 bases, with 6 bases of the junction left unmatched. There are 15 residues in the CDR3. Germline V gene lookup returns CDR1 MNHEY and CDR2 SMNVEV (reference sequence). The CDR3 region has the DNA TGTGCCAGCAGTAGCGGGGCCAAGGCCTACAATGAGCAGTTCTTC. It is translated as CASSSGAKAYNEQFF.

The rearrangement joins TRBV29-1 to TRBJ2-4; 7 bases match TRBD2. Germline V CDR1 and CDR2: SQVTM, ANQGSEA. The CDR3 is 17 amino acids. The junction had 13 bases not matched to a gene; V was cut back by 4 bases and J by 1 base. The CDR3: CSVVLAGAIWAKNIQYF. The CDR3 DNA reads as TGCAGCGTTGTGTTGGCGGGAGCGATATGGGCCAAAAACATTCAGTACTTC.

This clone occurred once. The chain carries TRBV6-6 and TRBJ2-7; TRBD1 aligns across 8 bases. The CDR3 runs 11 residues. V shed 5 bases and J 12 bases; nucleotides not matched to a gene: 6. Germline V gives CDR1 MNHNY, CDR2 SVGAGI (reference sequence). CDR3 bases: TGTGCCAGCAGTACTGGACAGGGACTGTACTTC. It encodes CASSTGQGLYF.

The chain couples TRBV5-4 to TRBJ2-3; weak D call: TRBD1 (6 bases). V dropped 4 bases and J dropped 10 bases, with 10 bases sitting between them. From germline, CDR1 is SGHNT and CDR2 YYREEE (reference sequence). The CDR3 has 11 residues. This CDR3 is CASSKGQPQYF. The DNA of the CDR3 is TGTGCCAGCAGCAAAGGACAGCCGCAGTATTTT.

The count of this clone is one. Other DNA variants within this sample encode the same CDR3. V and J are TRBV28 and TRBJ1-1; no reliable D call. Trimming stripped 6 bases from V and 2 bases from J, with 4 bases between. Germline loops: CDR1 MDHEN, CDR2 SYDVKM. This CDR3 has 11 amino acids. The chain's CDR3 is CASSHNTEAFF. The CDR3 DNA is TGTGCCAGCAGCCATAACACTGAAGCTTTCTTT.

This clone showed up just a few times. The V call is TRBV14, the J call TRBJ2-5; weak D call: TRBD1 (6 bases). Germline V gene lookup returns CDR1 SGHDN and CDR2 FVKESK. CDR3 length: 15 amino acids. Trimming removed 4 bases from V and 5 bases from J, with 17 bases in between. CDR3 nucleotides: TGTGCCAGCAGCCCAGGGGTTGCCCTTCCGGAGACCCAGTACTTC. This encodes CASSPGVALPETQYF.

Only a few counts were recorded for this clone. The rearrangement links TRBV7-9 to TRBJ1-2; 8 nucleotides line up with TRBD1. This CDR3 has 15 residues. V trimming: 5 bases; J trimming: 4 bases; junction bases outside the gene matches: 9. Germline assignment: CDR1 SEHNR and CDR2 FQNEAQ (reference sequence). CDR3 nucleotide sequence: TGTGCCAGCAGCCCACGGGACAGGACCTCCTATGGCTACACCTTC. Translated, it gives CASSPRDRTSYGYTF.

The chain joins TRBV13 to TRBJ2-7, with D tentatively TRBD2 (6 bases). The germline V gene encodes CDR1 PRHDT and CDR2 FYEKMQ (reference sequence). CDR3 size: 16 residues. The V end lost 0 bases, the J end lost 6 bases, and 18 bases lay between the germline ends. The CDR3: CASSLGRGTPSSEQYF. The CDR3 nucleotides are TGTGCCAGCAGCTTAGGCCGAGGGACTCCGTCGTCCGAGCAGTACTTC.

This clone has more than one count but fewer than ten. This rearrangement joins TRBV28 to TRBJ2-4; no clear D. This CDR3 contains 9 residues. The germline gives CDR1 MDHEN, CDR2 SYDVKM. Trimming took off 8 bases at V and 6 bases at J, with 2 bases between the two ends. The chain's CDR3 is CASGNIQYF. CDR3 in DNA: TGTGCCAGCGGAAACATTCAGTACTTC.

This rearrangement joins TRBV7-8 to TRBJ2-1; D perhaps matches TRBD1 (5 bases). The length of the CDR3 is 12 residues. CDR1 and CDR2 from the germline V gene are SGHVS and FQNEAQ. V was shortened by 5 bases and J by 9 bases, with 11 bases between the two germline ends. The CDR3 is CASSPGDSEQFF. The CDR3 nucleotides are TGTGCCAGCAGCCCAGGCGACAGTGAGCAGTTCTTC.

This clone was detected once. The rearrangement uses TRBV9 and TRBJ1-2, with 8 positions matching TRBD1. Trimming removed 3 bases from V and 2 bases from J; junction bases left unmatched: 6. CDR1 and CDR2 from the germline V gene are SGDLS and YYNGEE. The CDR3 sequence is 15 residues long. Written as DNA, the CDR3 is TGTGCCAGCAGCGAATCGGACAGGGTCAACTATGGCTACACCTTC. As protein: CASSESDRVNYGYTF.

This clone was recorded only once. The chain uses TRBV4-1 and TRBJ2-5; TRBD1 aligns across 7 bases. V shed 1 base, J shed 1 base, and the junction held 0 bases outside the gene matches. The CDR3 loop spans 14 amino acids. CDR1 MGHRA and CDR2 YSYEKL come from the germline V gene. CDR3 loop: CASSQGTGQETQYF. The CDR3 DNA follows: TGCGCCAGCAGCCAAGGGACAGGCCAAGAGACCCAGTACTTC.

CDR3 sequence (DNA): TGTGCCAGCAGTTTAGGGGGCCTATCCTATGGCTACACCTTC. It specifies CASSLGGLSYGYTF. The rearrangement joins TRBV28 to TRBJ1-2; a possible D gene is TRBD1 (6 bases). CDR1 is MDHEN and CDR2 is SYDVKM in the germline V gene. The CDR3 has 14 residues. V gave up 2 bases and J gave up 4 bases, with 11 bases separating them.

The chain's CDR3 is CASSQDLDRYEQYF. In DNA form, the CDR3 reads TGTGCCAGCAGCCAAGATCTTGACCGATACGAGCAGTACTTC. This sequence joins TRBV14 and TRBJ2-7, with D hard to call. V lost 0 bases and J 4 bases, leaving 10 bases between the germline ends. The CDR3 extends over 14 amino acids. Germline V gene lookup returns CDR1 SGHDN and CDR2 FVKESK. The variable domain in full, completed from reference TRBV14 and TRBJ2-7, reads EAGVTQFPSHSVIEKGQTVTLRCDPISGHDNLYWYRRVMGKEIKFLLHFVKESKQDESGMPNNRFLAERTGGTYSTLKVQPAELEDSGVYFCASSQDLDRYEQYFGPGTRLTVT.

The chain couples TRBV13 to TRBJ2-7; D is uncertain. The CDR3 has 11 amino acids. In germline, CDR1 is PRHDT, CDR2 FYEKMQ (reference sequence). The V end was cut by 5 bases, the J end by 2 bases, with 4 bases between. CDR3 bases: TGTGCCAGCAGCGCAACCTACGAGCAGTACTTC. The encoded protein is CASSATYEQYF.

J is TRBJ2-7 and V is TRBV14; maybe TRBD1 (6 bases). CDR1 SGHDN and CDR2 FVKESK come from the germline V gene. CDR3 length: 16 amino acids. V was pared by 4 bases and J by 0 bases, with 16 bases between. CDR3 residues: CASSPTDRMDSYEQYF. In DNA, the CDR3 is TGTGCCAGCAGCCCTACCGACAGGATGGACTCCTACGAGCAGTACTTC.

The rearrangement uses TRBV29-1 and TRBJ2-7; TRBD1 matches at 8 bases. Germline lookup yields CDR1 SQVTM and CDR2 ANQGSEA. J lost 2 bases, V lost 7 bases, and 7 bases had no gene match. CDR3 length: 13 amino acids. The CDR3 loop is CSAKGQAAYEQYF. In nucleotides, the CDR3 is TGCAGCGCGAAGGGACAGGCCGCCTACGAGCAGTACTTC.

The gene calls are TRBV9 and TRBJ2-7, with 8 bases that match TRBD2. The CDR3 length is 15 residues. The ends lost 4 bases at V and 2 bases at J; junction bases unmatched: 8. Germline CDR1 and CDR2: SGDLS and YYNGEE. The CDR3 bases are TGTGCCAGCAGCCCCAACGGGGGGGTTCCCTACGAGCAGTACTTC. Its protein is CASSPNGGVPYEQYF.

The J gene is TRBJ2-3, the V gene TRBV28; D gene uncertain. The CDR3 consists of 14 residues. The V and J ends lost 3 bases and 3 bases respectively, with 10 bases between them. Germline CDR1 and CDR2: MDHEN and SYDVKM. CDR3 nucleotides: TGTGCCAGCAGTTTCCCCTCTAGGACAGATACGCAGTATTTT. Translation gives CASSFPSRTDTQYF.

This clone was seen only a few times. At one boundary the junction diverges from the germline segment, which might be a read error. The sample has other DNA sequences that encode this CDR3 too. The chain uses TRBV4-1 and TRBJ2-1, with 14 positions matching TRBD2. CDR3 length equals 16 residues. In germline, CDR1 is MGHRA, CDR2 YSYEKL. CDR3 sequence: CASSVTGLAGDNEQFF. In DNA, the CDR3 is TGTGCCAGCAGCGTAACGGGACTAGCGGGAGACAATGAGCAGTTCTTC.